Below, one T cell receptor (beta chain) is given with its context. Naive-designated CD8 cells lacked CD45RO, were positively enriched for CCR7, and omitted terminally differentiated effector memory CD45RA+ cells. The CDR3 is 17 amino acids. The sample belongs to a study of shared clonotypes between healthy human individuals. TCRdb keeps only in-frame clones here, not all; method: immunoSEQ multiplex PCR. The sample lists roughly 2.1 million clones; 90% to 95% were seen once. The sequenced sample was naive CD8+ T cells from PBMCs. The rearrangement joins TRBV21-1 to TRBJ2-2; TRBD2, the D gene given by the table, was not confirmed from the DNA. TRBV21-1 is assigned pseudogene status. This sequence was found in a young man in good health. Some clones in this sample may be carry-over from other donors' samples. CDR3 coding DNA: TGTGCCAGCAGCGCTCGGGGGCCTAGCGGGAACACCGGGGAGCTGTTTTTT. The encoded protein is CASSARGPSGNTGELFF.